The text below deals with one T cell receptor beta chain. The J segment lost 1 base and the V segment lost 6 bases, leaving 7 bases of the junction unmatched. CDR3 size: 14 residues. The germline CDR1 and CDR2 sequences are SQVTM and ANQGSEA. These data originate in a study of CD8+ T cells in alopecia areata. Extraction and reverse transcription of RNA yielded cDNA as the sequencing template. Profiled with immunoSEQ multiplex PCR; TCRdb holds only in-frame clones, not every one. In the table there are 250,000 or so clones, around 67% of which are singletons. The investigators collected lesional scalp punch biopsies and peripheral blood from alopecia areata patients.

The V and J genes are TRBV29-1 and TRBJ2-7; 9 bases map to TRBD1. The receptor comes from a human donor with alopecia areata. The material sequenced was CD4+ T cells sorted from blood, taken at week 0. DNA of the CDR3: TGCAGCGTAGCCAGGACAGGGGCGTCCTACGAGCAGTACTTC. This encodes CSVARTGASYEQYF.